The 24 T cell receptor beta chains below come from one sample, sequenced in a study. One entry per CDR3 protein, called by TCRdb with MiXCR from the 5' RACE reads. The sample has about 57,000 distinct CDR3 sequences; around 28% are singletons. Sequenced sample: tumor-infiltrating memory CD4+ T cells sorted from the breast tumor. Subset specified: memory CD4+ T cells, CD4+CD45RO+CD25-. The receptors come from a female donor with breast cancer.

The chain recombines TRBV5-1 with TRBJ2-3, with a weak D call TRBD2 (5 bases). The germline V and J ends were trimmed by 1 base and 1 base, with 10 bases remaining between them. The CDR3 sequence is 15 residues long. CDR1 SGHRS and CDR2 YFSETQ come from the germline V gene. For the CDR3, the DNA is TGCGCCAGCAGCTTGCGGTCGGAGGGCACAGATACGCAGTATTTT. This encodes CASSLRSEGTDTQYF.

The genes are TRBV5-1 and TRBJ2-7; the D gene could be TRBD1 or TRBD2 (5 bases each). V gave up 7 bases and J gave up 5 bases, with 25 bases separating them. There are 16 residues in the CDR3. Germline V gene sequence: CDR1 SGHRS, CDR2 YFSETQ. CDR3 protein: CASGAGIGMGVDEQYF. The CDR3 nucleotides read TGCGCCAGCGGCGCTGGAATAGGGATGGGGGTGGACGAGCAGTACTTC. The variable domain in full, with the rest retrieved from reference TRBV5-1 and TRBJ2-7, is KAGVTQTPRYLIKTRGQQVTLSCSPISGHRSVSWYQQTPGQGLQFLFEYFSETQRNKGNFPGRFSGRQFSNSRSEMNVSTLELGDSALYLCASGAGIGMGVDEQYFGPGTRLTVT.

The V call is TRBV7-2, the J call TRBJ1-3; 10 positions match TRBD1. CDR1 SGHTA and CDR2 FQGNSA come from the germline V gene. The CDR3 contains 15 residues. Trimming removed 2 bases from V and 4 bases from J; junction bases left unmatched: 2. CDR3 nucleotide sequence: TGTGCCAGCAGCTTATGGACAGGGGGAGGAAACACCATATATTTT. It specifies CASSLWTGGGNTIYF.

This clonotype has just a few counts. The chain recombines TRBV20-1 with TRBJ1-2; D gene unclear. This CDR3 is built from 11 residues. Looked up from germline, CDR1 is DFQATT and CDR2 is SNEGSKA (reference sequence). V was cut by 6 bases and J by 4 bases, with 9 bases left in between. CDR3 residues: CSATLSYGYTF. The CDR3 DNA reads TGCAGTGCAACTCTCAGCTATGGCTACACCTTC.

The chain employs TRBV20-1 and TRBJ1-2; D is possibly TRBD1 (6 bases). Germline CDR1 and CDR2: DFQATT and SNEGSKA (reference sequence). The CDR3 runs 14 residues. Trimming pared 3 bases from V and 5 bases from J, leaving 16 bases between. CDR3 residues: CSASTGPTSYGYTF. CDR3 coding DNA: TGCAGTGCTAGCACAGGGCCCACTTCGTATGGCTACACCTTC.

A few counts support this clonotype. The rearrangement joins TRBV7-2 to TRBJ2-5, with a possible D match to TRBD2 (7 bases). Trimming took 4 bases from V and 4 from J, leaving 13 bases between them. Per germline, CDR1 SGHTA and CDR2 FQGNSA. This CDR3 contains 14 residues. CDR3 in amino acids: CASSSGGARETQYF. CDR3 nucleotide sequence: TGTGCCAGCAGCTCTGGGGGGGCGCGAGAGACCCAGTACTTC.

The genes are TRBV5-5 and TRBJ1-5; maybe TRBD1 (6 bases). The CDR3 is 15 residues long. With 2 bases removed from V and 4 bases from J, the gap between germline ends came to 13 bases. Germline assignment: CDR1 SGHKS and CDR2 YYEKEE (reference sequence). The CDR3 DNA sequence: TGTGCCAGCAGCTTCATGACAGGACCAAATCAGCCCCAGCATTTT. Encoded protein: CASSFMTGPNQPQHF.

This sequence joins TRBV7-2 and TRBJ2-5; D not certain. The CDR3 contains 14 residues. Germline assignment: CDR1 SGHTA and CDR2 FQGNSA. The ends were cut back, 4 bases at V and 4 bases at J, with 13 bases in the middle. In DNA, the CDR3 is TGTGCCAGCAGCTCTGAAGCCCGGTTAGAGACCCAGTACTTC. This gives the protein CASSSEARLETQYF. Combining the CDR3 with reference TRBV7-2 and TRBJ2-5 gives the whole variable domain GAGVSQSPSNKVTEKGKDVELRCDPISGHTALYWYRQSLGQGLEFLIYFQGNSAPDKSGLPSDRFSAERTGGSVSTLTIQRTQQEDSAVYLCASSSEARLETQYFGPGTRLLVL.

This sequence joins TRBV6-2 or TRBV6-3 and TRBJ1-2; no clear D gene. The germline CDR1 and CDR2 sequences are MNHEY and SVGEGT. The CDR3 is made up of 13 amino acids. Trimming removed 4 bases at V and 4 bases at J, with 10 bases between. The CDR3 is CASSCDDIYGYTF. CDR3 bases: TGTGCCAGCAGTTGCGACGATATCTATGGCTACACCTTC.

This clonotype was recorded a few times. V is TRBV20-1 and J is TRBJ1-2; 7 nucleotides match TRBD1. There are 14 residues in the CDR3. With 0 bases clipped from V and 4 bases from J, the junction kept 5 bases outside the gene matches. Germline V lookup: CDR1 DFQATT, CDR2 SNEGSKA (reference sequence). The CDR3 loop reads CSARDPGTAYGYTF. CDR3 in DNA: TGCAGTGCTAGAGATCCCGGGACAGCCTATGGCTACACCTTC.

This clonotype has only a few counts. V gene TRBV28 combines with J gene TRBJ1-5; D gene uncertain. The CDR3 runs 14 residues. The germline gives CDR1 MDHEN, CDR2 SYDVKM. Deletions cut 6 bases from V and 0 bases from J, with 9 bases between. The CDR3 loop reads CASSYKTSNQPQHF. For the CDR3, the DNA is TGTGCCAGCAGCTACAAGACTAGCAATCAGCCCCAGCATTTT.

On this clonotype: At one of its ends the junction is not consistent with the germline gene, which may arise from a read error. The chain links TRBV12-3 or TRBV12-4 to TRBJ1-1; the D gene is possibly TRBD1 (5 bases). The CDR3 totals 15 residues. The CDR3 coding sequence is TGTGCCGGCAGACTTCGACAGTCCCGAGACACTGAAGCTTTCTTT. Translating gives CAGRLRQSRDTEAFF.

The V call is TRBV6-5, the J call TRBJ2-3; a weak D match, TRBD2 (6 bases). This CDR3 comprises 12 residues. Germline-derived CDR1 and CDR2 are MNHEY and SVGAGI. V lost 5 bases, J lost 9 bases, and 12 bases lay in between. Here the CDR3 DNA reads TGTGCCAGCAGTCCCCTCCGGGGGACGCAGTATTTT. This encodes CASSPLRGTQYF.

The V gene is TRBV6-6, the J gene TRBJ1-1, with TRBD1 identical over 7 bases. Germline CDR1 reads MNHNY; CDR2 reads SVGAGI (reference sequence). The length of the CDR3 is 13 residues. Germline trimming cut 6 bases from V and 5 bases from J; bases unmatched to any gene: 6. The CDR3 is CASSPGQRTEAFF. In nucleotides, the CDR3 is TGTGCCAGCAGCCCGGGACAGCGAACTGAAGCTTTCTTT.

The chain links TRBV7-8 to TRBJ1-5; D may be TRBD1 (6 bases). The V end lost 0 bases, the J end lost 6 bases, and 12 bases lay between the germline ends. Germline V CDR1 and CDR2: SGHVS, FQNEAQ. CDR3 length equals 15 residues. The CDR3 loop is CASSLAGGWFQPQHF. The DNA of the CDR3 is TGTGCCAGCAGCTTAGCAGGGGGTTGGTTTCAGCCCCAGCATTTT.

V and J are TRBV7-9 and TRBJ2-1; D ambiguous. The length of the CDR3 is 12 residues. In germline, CDR1 is SEHNR, CDR2 FQNEAQ (reference sequence). Trimming took 3 bases from V and 10 from J, leaving 10 bases between them. The CDR3 sequence is CASSFIVDEQFF. The CDR3 coding sequence is TGTGCCAGCAGCTTTATTGTCGACGAGCAGTTCTTC.

The rearrangement uses TRBV7-2 and TRBJ2-1; 12 bases agree with TRBD2. This CDR3 has 16 amino acids. Germline CDR1 and CDR2: SGHTA and FQGNSA. V shed 4 bases, J shed 2 bases, and the junction held 3 bases outside the gene matches. The CDR3 nucleotides are TGTGCCAGCAGCTCGAGGACTAGCGGGGCCTACAATGAGCAGTTCTTC. This gives the protein CASSSRTSGAYNEQFF.

Of note for this clonotype: A much larger clone lies one base from this, so it may be a read error. The CDR3 nucleotides are TGTGCCAGCAGGCGCCAGTGGAACACTGAAGCTTACTTT. As protein: CASRRQWNTEAYF. V usage is TRBV11-1 and J usage is TRBJ1-1; D is undetermined. The CDR3 length is 13 residues. Per germline, CDR1 SGHAT and CDR2 FQDESV (reference sequence).

This chain connects TRBV9 to TRBJ2-1, with a possible D match to TRBD1 (6 bases). Trimming shortened V by 2 bases and J by 5 bases, and 8 bases separated the two germline ends. Looked up from germline, CDR1 is SGDLS and CDR2 is YYNGEE. The CDR3 length is 13 residues. CDR3 in amino acids: CASSVGTNNEQFF. CDR3 sequence (DNA): TGTGCCAGCAGCGTGGGGACAAACAATGAGCAGTTCTTC.

This sequence joins TRBV7-2 and TRBJ2-3, with D unclear. V lost 1 base and J lost 10, with 18 bases in between. The CDR3 runs 15 residues. Germline V gene lookup returns CDR1 SGHTA and CDR2 FQGNSA. CDR3 in amino acids: CASSLVGSSPAAQYF. The CDR3 coding sequence is TGTGCCAGCAGCTTAGTGGGCTCCTCCCCGGCGGCGCAGTATTTT.

This rearrangement joins TRBV5-1 to TRBJ2-7; D perhaps matches TRBD2 (5 bases). The CDR3 consists of 15 residues. Germline CDR1 and CDR2: SGHRS and YFSETQ. Trimming stripped 0 bases from V and 5 bases from J, with 15 bases between. CDR3 coding DNA: TGCGCCAGCAGCTTGGCGGCTAGCAACTTCGACGAGCAGTACTTC. It specifies CASSLAASNFDEQYF.

There are many counts of this clonotype. The V and J genes are TRBV6-5 and TRBJ1-5; D is unresolved. Germline-derived CDR1 and CDR2 are MNHEY and SVGAGI. The CDR3 runs to 12 residues. V lost 4 bases and J 3 bases, leaving 4 bases between the germline ends. CDR3 DNA sequence: TGTGCCAGCAGTTCCATCAATCAGCCCCAGCATTTT. Translation gives CASSSINQPQHF.

To note about this clonotype: The CDR3 does not close with the conserved phenylalanine or tryptophan, likely indicating a read error. The V and J genes are TRBV6-5 and TRBJ2-1; 8 bases are shared with TRBD2. Germline CDR1 MNHEY, CDR2 SVGAGI. Losses at the gene ends were 7 bases for V and 8 bases for J; bases not matched to a gene: 7. This CDR3 has 13 amino acids. This chain's CDR3 is CASKRGGGDEQFL. The DNA for the CDR3 is TGTGCCAGCAAACGGGGGGGGGGGGATGAGCAGTTCCTC.

This clonotype came up a few times. The chain uses TRBV11-3 and TRBJ2-3; 8 nucleotides match TRBD1. V shed 5 bases and J 2 bases; nucleotides not matched to a gene: 6. Germline assignment: CDR1 SGHNT and CDR2 YENEEA. The CDR3 covers 15 residues. The CDR3: CASSARTGLTDTQYF. CDR3 sequence (DNA): TGTGCCAGCAGCGCGAGGACAGGGCTCACAGATACGCAGTATTTT.